The 22 T cell receptor beta chains given below trace back to one sample, sequenced in a study of T cells in localized non-small cell lung cancer. TCRdb's table, derived via immunoSEQ multiplex PCR, lists solely in-frame clones and lacks some. Here the sample spans some 1,100 clones, 21% being singletons. Sample: normal lung tissue next to the tumor, taken before any cancer treatment. These receptors all stem from a female donor older than 55 with stage I squamous cell lung carcinoma.

Sample share makes this clone medium-sized. V is TRBV11-3 and J is TRBJ2-2, with 7 bases aligning to TRBD1. V shed 1 base and J 4 bases; nucleotides not matched to a gene: 3. Germline values: CDR1 SGHNT, CDR2 YENEEA. The CDR3 has 15 residues. CDR3 nucleotide sequence: TGTGCCAGCAGCTTAGGGGGACAGTTCACCGGGGAGCTGTTTTTT. Encoded protein: CASSLGGQFTGELFF.

The rearrangement links TRBV29-1 to TRBJ1-2; D is unresolved. CDR1 and CDR2 (germline): SQVTM, ANQGSEA. V was cut by 7 bases and J by 2 bases, with 23 bases left in between. The CDR3 has 16 residues. As DNA, the CDR3 is TGCAGCGCCTACGGGGTGGCCGACGGCCTAAACTATGGCTACACCTTC. Translated, it gives CSAYGVADGLNYGYTF.

This clone was seen a few times. The junction departs from the called germline gene at one end, perhaps through a read error. The rearrangement links TRBV6-8 to TRBJ2-3, with 10 bases matching TRBD2. The CDR3 spans 15 residues. In germline, CDR1 is MNHGY, CDR2 SAAAGT. This CDR3 is CASSDSAGGPDTQYF. The CDR3 DNA sequence: TGTGCCAGCAGTGACTCAGCGGGAGGGCCAGATACGCAGTATTTT.

This sequence joins TRBV28 and TRBJ2-2; TRBD1 matches 7 bases. Per germline, CDR1 MDHEN and CDR2 SYDVKM. The length of the CDR3 is 17 residues. Unmatched junction bases numbered 19, after V lost 10 bases and J lost 5 bases. The CDR3 bases are TGTGCCACCCTTAGCCAGGCAGGGGGTTCTAGAACCGGGGAGCTGTTTTTT. It is translated as CATLSQAGGSRTGELFF.

There are a few counts of this clone. This chain links TRBV6-1 with TRBJ1-2; 12 bases map to TRBD1. V shed 0 bases, J shed 4 bases, and the junction held 0 bases outside the gene matches. This CDR3 region has 15 residues. Germline CDR1 is MNHNS and CDR2 is SASEGT. The CDR3 DNA sequence: TGTGCCAGCAGTGAAGCGGGACAGGGGGCCTATGGCTACACCTTC. Translation gives CASSEAGQGAYGYTF.

CDR3 loop: CASSEAEQGWTEAFF. CDR3 DNA (partial): TGTGCCAGCAGTGAAGCCGAACAGGGATGGACTGAAGCTTTC. This rearrangement joins TRBV6-1 to TRBJ1-1, with D perhaps TRBD1 (6 bases). The read terminates 1 residue before the CDR3 end, so the remaining end is supplied by the germline J gene. Germline V gene sequence: CDR1 MNHNS, CDR2 SASEGT. V lost 0 bases and J 5 bases, leaving 13 bases between the germline ends. There are 15 residues in the CDR3.

The sample holds a few counts of this clone. The V call is TRBV6-8, the J call TRBJ2-5; weak D call: TRBD2 (5 bases). Germline CDR1 reads MNHGY; CDR2 reads SAAAGT. V was clipped by 3 bases and J by 5 bases, with 16 bases between them. The CDR3 is made up of 15 amino acids. CDR3: CASSYGLGPTETQYF. CDR3 in DNA: TGTGCCAGCAGTTATGGACTCGGACCGACGGAGACCCAGTACTTC.

In this sample, this clone is medium-sized. The chain combines TRBV11-3 with TRBJ1-2; D is undetermined. The CDR3 runs to 14 residues. The V gene lost 5 bases and the J gene lost 5 bases, with 15 bases spanning the gap. Germline lookup yields CDR1 SGHNT and CDR2 YENEEA. CDR3 residues: CASSHRGLGYGYTF. The DNA for the CDR3 is TGTGCCAGCAGCCATAGAGGGTTAGGTTATGGCTACACCTTC.

There are a few counts of this clone. The chain is built from TRBV6-8 and TRBJ2-5, with a weak D call TRBD1 (6 bases). Trimming shortened V by 5 bases and J by 1 base, and 14 bases separated the two germline ends. Looked up from germline, CDR1 is MNHGY and CDR2 is SAAAGT. This CDR3 is built from 15 residues. CDR3 nucleotides: TGTGCCAGCAGTACACAGGGACGGTCCCAAGAGACCCAGTACTTC. Translation gives CASSTQGRSQETQYF.

The chain links TRBV6-8 to TRBJ1-5, with D maybe TRBD1 (5 bases). V was pared by 2 bases and J by 8 bases, with 16 bases between. Germline V CDR1 and CDR2: MNHGY, SAAAGT. CDR3 size: 15 residues. This chain's CDR3 is CASSYRQRGGEPQHF. DNA of the CDR3: TGTGCCAGCAGTTACCGCCAACGAGGAGGGGAGCCCCAGCATTTT.

The sample holds a few counts of this clone. The chain joins TRBV6-4 to TRBJ2-2, with 13 bases lining up with TRBD2. Germline CDR1 MRHNA, CDR2 SNTAGT. There are 17 residues in the CDR3. With V trimmed by 5 bases and J by 6 bases, 9 bases remained unmatched. This CDR3 reads CASSYTSGRARAGELFF. CDR3 bases: TGTGCCAGCAGTTATACTAGCGGGAGGGCCAGAGCCGGGGAGCTGTTTTTT.

By sample fraction, this clone is large. The chain is built from TRBV11-3 and TRBJ2-3, with 12 bases that match TRBD2. Germline V gives CDR1 SGHNT, CDR2 YENEEA. V lost 2 bases and J lost 2; bases outside the gene matches: 2. The CDR3 has 16 amino acids. The CDR3: CASSLRTSGITDTQYF. The CDR3 region has the DNA TGTGCCAGCAGCTTACGGACTAGCGGGATCACAGATACGCAGTATTTT.

This clone was counted a few times. V is TRBV7-1 and J is TRBJ2-3; tentatively, D is TRBD1 (5 bases). TRBV7-1 is treated as an ORF (open reading frame) with a function not yet certain. The CDR3 runs to 14 residues. The germline V and J ends were trimmed by 3 bases and 2 bases, with 9 bases remaining between them. The CDR3 spells CASSSRQTTDTQYF. DNA for the CDR3: TGTGCCAGCAGCTCCCGACAGACCACAGATACGCAGTATTTT.

This clone has only a few counts. The CDR3, as DNA: TGTGCCAGCAGTCAATCCCGTACAGGCAGTCCCTATGGCTACACCTTC. Translating it yields CASSQSRTGSPYGYTF. J is TRBJ1-2 and V is TRBV6-8; TRBD1 is a possible D gene (5 bases). With 5 bases removed from V and 4 bases from J, the gap between germline ends came to 20 bases. The CDR3 has 16 residues. In germline, CDR1 is MNHGY, CDR2 SAAAGT.

The chain links TRBV19 to TRBJ2-7, with 14 bases fitting TRBD2. Trimming cost V 4 bases and J 2 bases; bases outside gene matches: 4. Germline-derived CDR1 and CDR2 are LNHDA and SQIVND (reference sequence). The CDR3 is 16 amino acids. This CDR3 is CASSTTSGRAAYEQYF. DNA of the CDR3: TGTGCCAGTAGTACGACTAGCGGGAGGGCCGCCTACGAGCAGTACTTC.

The gene calls are TRBV5-1 and TRBJ1-1, with 8 bases that match TRBD1. Germline values: CDR1 SGHRS, CDR2 YFSETQ. CDR3 length equals 14 residues. V lost 3 bases to trimming and J lost 1 base; unmatched junction nucleotides: 2. The CDR3 is CASSSQGANTEAFF. CDR3 bases: TGCGCCAGCAGCTCCCAGGGGGCGAACACTGAAGCTTTCTTT.

There are a few counts of this clone. The chain employs TRBV9 and TRBJ1-1; D is unresolved. Looked up from germline, CDR1 is SGDLS and CDR2 is YYNGEE. The CDR3 length is 13 residues. Trimming took off 0 bases at V and 3 bases at J, with 6 bases between the two ends. In nucleotides, the CDR3 is TGTGCCAGCAGCGTAGGGGCAGACACTGAAGCTTTCTTT. Amino acid sequence: CASSVGADTEAFF.

J is TRBJ2-4 and V is TRBV29-1; D is unclear. Trimming pared 4 bases from V and 1 base from J, leaving 11 bases between. In germline, CDR1 is SQVTM, CDR2 ANQGSEA. The CDR3 loop spans 14 amino acids. CDR3 in DNA: TGCAGCGTTGTTTCGGGTCAGGCCAAAAACATTCAGTACTTC. Translated: CSVVSGQAKNIQYF. Full variable domain (remainder filled in from reference TRBV29-1 and TRBJ2-4): SAVISQKPSRDICQRGTSLTIQCQVDSQVTMMFWYRQQPGQSLTLIATANQGSEATYESGFVIDKFPISRPNLTFSTLTVSNMSPEDSSIYLCSVVSGQAKNIQYFGAGTRLSVL.

This clone was found a few times. The V and J genes are TRBV28 and TRBJ2-1, with D hard to call. The V end was cut by 1 base, the J end by 2 bases, with 12 bases between. CDR1 and CDR2 from the germline V gene are MDHEN and SYDVKM. The CDR3 has 16 amino acids. CDR3 DNA: TGTGCCAGCAGTTTATTAAACGGCGGAACCTACAATGAGCAGTTCTTC. This sequence encodes CASSLLNGGTYNEQFF. Full variable domain (remainder filled in from reference TRBV28 and TRBJ2-1): DVKVTQSSRYLVKRTGEKVFLECVQDMDHENMFWYRQDPGLGLRLIYFSYDVKMKEKGDIPEGYSVSREKKERFSLILESASTNQTSMYLCASSLLNGGTYNEQFFGPGTRLTVL.

This clone is labeled as large. The chain has TRBV28 and TRBJ2-7; a possible D gene is TRBD1 (5 bases). Per germline, CDR1 MDHEN and CDR2 SYDVKM. The CDR3 is made up of 15 amino acids. V lost 4 bases, J lost 3 bases, and 16 bases lay in between. Here the CDR3 DNA reads TGTGCCAGCAGTTCTCTTAGTGGGGCCTACTACGAGCAGTACTTC. It translates to CASSSLSGAYYEQYF. The whole variable domain, remainder taken from reference TRBV28 and TRBJ2-7, is DVKVTQSSRYLVKRTGEKVFLECVQDMDHENMFWYRQDPGLGLRLIYFSYDVKMKEKGDIPEGYSVSREKKERFSLILESASTNQTSMYLCASSSLSGAYYEQYFGPGTRLTVT.

The chain recombines TRBV11-3 with TRBJ2-7; 11 positions agree with TRBD2. After removal of 3 bases from V and 0 bases from J, the junction contained 4 bases not matched to a gene. From germline, CDR1 is SGHNT and CDR2 YENEEA. The CDR3 runs 16 residues. DNA of the CDR3: TGTGCCAGCAGCTTTGGGACTAGCGGCCTCTCCTACGAGCAGTACTTC. Translation: CASSFGTSGLSYEQYF.

This clone was seen more than once but under ten times. V and J are TRBV11-3 and TRBJ1-3; TRBD1 aligns across 8 bases. The J segment lost 2 bases and the V segment lost 0 bases, leaving 6 bases of the junction unmatched. This CDR3 has 17 residues. The germline V gene has CDR1 SGHNT and CDR2 YENEEA. The CDR3 is CASSLDVGQGTGNTIYF. CDR3 nucleotide sequence: TGTGCCAGCAGCTTAGATGTCGGACAGGGCACTGGAAACACCATATATTTT.